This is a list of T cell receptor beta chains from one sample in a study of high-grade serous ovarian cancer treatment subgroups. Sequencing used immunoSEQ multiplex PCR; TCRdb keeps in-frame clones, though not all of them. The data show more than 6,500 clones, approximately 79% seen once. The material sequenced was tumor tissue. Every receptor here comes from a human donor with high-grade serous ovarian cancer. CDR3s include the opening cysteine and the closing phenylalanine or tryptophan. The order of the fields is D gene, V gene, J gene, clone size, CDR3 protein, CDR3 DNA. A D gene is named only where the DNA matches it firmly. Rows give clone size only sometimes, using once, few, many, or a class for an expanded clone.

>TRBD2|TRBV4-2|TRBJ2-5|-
CASGRSQETQYF
TGTGCTAGCGGGAGGTCCCAAGAGACCCAGTACTTC
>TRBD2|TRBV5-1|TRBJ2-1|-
CASSLEGLPNNEQFF
TGCGCCAGCAGCTTGGAGGGACTACCCAACAATGAGCAGTTCTTC
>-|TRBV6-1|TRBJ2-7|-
CASSSPASSEQYF
TGTGCCAGCAGTTCCCCCGCTAGCTCCGAGCAGTACTTC
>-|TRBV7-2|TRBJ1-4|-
CASSSDGLAEKLFF
TGTGCCAGCAGCTCGGACGGATTAGCTGAAAAACTGTTTTTT
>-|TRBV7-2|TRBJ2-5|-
CASSPGSIIQETQYF
TGTGCCAGCAGTCCCGGGTCTATCATCCAAGAGACCCAGTACTTC
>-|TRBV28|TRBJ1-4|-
CASSPSGQPFF
TGTGCCAGCAGCCCTTCGGGGCAACCTTTTTTT
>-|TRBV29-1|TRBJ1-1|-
CSGAFMNTEAFF
TGCAGCGGGGCCTTCATGAACACTGAAGCTTTCTTT
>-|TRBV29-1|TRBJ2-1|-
CSVEPGVNEQFF
TGCAGCGTTGAGCCTGGGGTCAATGAGCAGTTCTTC
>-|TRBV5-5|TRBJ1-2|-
CASSQVTEIHGYTF
TGTGCCAGCAGCCAAGTCACTGAAATACATGGCTACACCTTC
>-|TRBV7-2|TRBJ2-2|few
CASSLALTGTGELFF
TGTGCCAGCAGCTTAGCCCTGACAGGAACCGGGGAGCTGTTTTTT
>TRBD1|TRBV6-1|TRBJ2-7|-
CASRGTGTEQYF
TGTGCCAGCAGAGGGACAGGGACCGAGCAGTACTTC
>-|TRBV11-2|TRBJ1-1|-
CASSRQVITEAFF
TGTGCCAGCAGCCGGCAGGTAATAACTGAAGCTTTCTTT
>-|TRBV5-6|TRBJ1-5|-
CASSQGPNQPQHF
TGTGCCAGCAGCCAGGGTCCCAATCAGCCCCAGCATTTT
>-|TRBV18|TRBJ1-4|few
CASSPMDTSSEKLFF
TGTGCCAGCTCCCCCATGGACACCTCGTCCGAAAAACTGTTTTTT
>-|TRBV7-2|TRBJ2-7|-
CASSLAESSYEQYF
TGTGCCAGCAGCTTAGCGGAGAGCTCCTACGAGCAGTACTTC
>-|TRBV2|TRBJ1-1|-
CASSADLNTEAFF
TGTGCCAGCAGTGCGGACTTGAACACTGAAGCTTTCTTT
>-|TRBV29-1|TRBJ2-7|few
CSVESSATRYEQYF
TGCAGCGTTGAATCTTCGGCCACCCGGTACGAGCAGTACTTC
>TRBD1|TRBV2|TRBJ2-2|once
CASRDRTGGRNTGELFF
TGTGCCAGCAGGGATCGGACAGGGGGACGGAACACCGGGGAGCTGTTTTTT
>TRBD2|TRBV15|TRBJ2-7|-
CATSRGGGTSGSYEQYF
TGTGCCACCAGCAGAGGAGGGGGGACTAGCGGGAGCTACGAGCAGTACTTC
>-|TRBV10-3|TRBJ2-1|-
CAISQLNEQFF
TGTGCCATCAGTCAGCTCAATGAGCAGTTCTTC
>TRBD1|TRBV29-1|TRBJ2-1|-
CSVAPRDRGYEQFF
TGCAGCGTTGCCCCCCGGGACAGGGGTTATGAGCAGTTCTTC
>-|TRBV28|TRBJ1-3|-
CASSLVNGNTIYF
TGTGCCAGCAGCCTGGTAAATGGAAACACCATATATTTT
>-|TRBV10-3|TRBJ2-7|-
CAISGRADEQYF
TGTGCCATCAGTGGCAGGGCAGACGAGCAGTACTTC
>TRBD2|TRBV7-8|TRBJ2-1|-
CASSLVVGTSGRGNEQFF
TGTGCCAGCAGCTTAGTTGTGGGGACTAGCGGCCGAGGGAATGAGCAGTTCTTC
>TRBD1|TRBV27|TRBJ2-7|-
CASGTGTGAYEQYF
TGTGCCAGCGGTACCGGGACAGGGGCCTACGAGCAGTACTTC
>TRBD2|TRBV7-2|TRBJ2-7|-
CASSLEGTSGSYEQYF
TGTGCCAGCAGCTTGGAGGGGACTAGCGGTTCCTACGAGCAGTACTTC
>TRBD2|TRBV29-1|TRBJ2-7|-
CSVGGVYEQYF
TGCAGCGTGGGGGGGGTTTACGAGCAGTACTTC
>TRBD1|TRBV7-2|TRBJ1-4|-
CASSYRTGEGELFF
TGTGCCAGCAGCTACCGGACAGGGGAGGGGGAACTGTTTTTT
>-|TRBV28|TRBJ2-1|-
CASSPPQAPSYNEQFF
TGTGCCAGCAGCCCGCCCCAGGCACCCTCCTACAATGAGCAGTTCTTC
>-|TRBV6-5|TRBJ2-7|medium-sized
CASSTKNYEQYF
TGTGCCAGCAGTACCAAGAACTACGAGCAGTACTTC
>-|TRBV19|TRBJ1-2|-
CASSLATTQVVAYTF
TGTGCCAGTAGTCTAGCTACAACCCAAGTTGTAGCCTACACCTTC
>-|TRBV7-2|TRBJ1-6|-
CASSPAGGRVHF
TGTGCCAGCAGCCCGGCGGGGGGGCGCGTCCACTTT
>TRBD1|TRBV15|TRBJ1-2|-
CATSRDQGQRDYGYTF
TGTGCCACCAGCAGAGATCAGGGACAGAGGGACTATGGCTACACCTTC
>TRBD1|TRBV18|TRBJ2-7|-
CASSPQGGGYEQYF
TGTGCCAGCTCACCACAAGGGGGCGGCTACGAGCAGTACTTC
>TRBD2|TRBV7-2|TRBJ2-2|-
CASSLHSGMRTGELFF
TGTGCCAGCAGCCTTCATAGCGGGATGCGAACCGGGGAGCTGTTTTTT
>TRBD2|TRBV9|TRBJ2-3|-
CASSGGGTDTQYF
TGTGCCAGCTCGGGGGGAGGAACAGATACGCAGTATTTT
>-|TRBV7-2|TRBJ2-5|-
CASSLERRETQYF
TGTGCCAGCAGCTTAGAGCGTCGAGAGACCCAGTACTTC
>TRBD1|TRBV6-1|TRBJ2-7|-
CASSRQGTSVDEQYF
TGTGCCAGCAGTCGACAGGGGACATCGGTGGACGAGCAGTACTTC
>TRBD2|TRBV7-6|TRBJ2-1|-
CASSLTRPTSGGDNEQFF
TGTGCCAGCAGCTTAACGCGCCCGACTAGCGGGGGAGACAATGAGCAGTTCTTC
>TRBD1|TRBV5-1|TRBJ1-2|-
CASSGQGPPYGYTF
TGCGCCAGCAGCGGACAGGGTCCCCCCTATGGCTACACCTTC
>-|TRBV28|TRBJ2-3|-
CASSFGTSTDTQYF
TGTGCCAGCAGTTTCGGGACTAGCACAGATACGCAGTATTTT
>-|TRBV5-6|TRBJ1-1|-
CASSLSGGVLRTEAFF
TGTGCCAGCAGCCTGAGTGGGGGGGTCCTGCGCACTGAAGCTTTCTTT
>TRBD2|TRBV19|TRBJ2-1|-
CASEGASGRNEQFF
TGTGCCAGCGAGGGGGCTAGCGGGAGAAATGAGCAGTTCTTC
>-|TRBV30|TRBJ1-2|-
CAWNLGGGYTF
TGTGCCTGGAATCTTGGGGGTGGCTACACCTTC
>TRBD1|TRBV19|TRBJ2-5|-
CASSRTGTVETQYF
TGTGCCAGTAGCAGGACAGGGACTGTAGAGACCCAGTACTTC
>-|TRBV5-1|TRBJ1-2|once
CASSSAWETSRDYGYTF
TGCGCCAGCAGCTCCGCCTGGGAGACCTCCCGCGACTATGGCTACACCTTC
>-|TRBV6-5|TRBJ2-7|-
CASSYRGQRAVYEQYF
TGTGCCAGCAGTTACAGGGGACAGCGGGCCGTATACGAGCAGTACTTC
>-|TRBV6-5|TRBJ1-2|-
CASSTGEGWYGYTF
TGTGCCAGCAGTACGGGAGAGGGATGGTATGGCTACACCTTC
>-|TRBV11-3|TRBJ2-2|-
CASSSTKSELFF
TGTGCCAGCAGCTCCACCAAGTCGGAGCTGTTTTTT
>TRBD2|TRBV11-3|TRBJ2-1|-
CASTGDTGRAEEQFF
TGTGCCAGCACCGGAGATACCGGGAGGGCCGAAGAACAGTTCTTC
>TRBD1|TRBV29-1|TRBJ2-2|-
CSVDLGQGAGELFF
TGCAGCGTTGATTTGGGACAGGGGGCCGGGGAGCTGTTTTTT
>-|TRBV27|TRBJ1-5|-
CASNPGGKNQPQHF
TGTGCCAGCAACCCGGGAGGAAAGAATCAGCCCCAGCATTTT